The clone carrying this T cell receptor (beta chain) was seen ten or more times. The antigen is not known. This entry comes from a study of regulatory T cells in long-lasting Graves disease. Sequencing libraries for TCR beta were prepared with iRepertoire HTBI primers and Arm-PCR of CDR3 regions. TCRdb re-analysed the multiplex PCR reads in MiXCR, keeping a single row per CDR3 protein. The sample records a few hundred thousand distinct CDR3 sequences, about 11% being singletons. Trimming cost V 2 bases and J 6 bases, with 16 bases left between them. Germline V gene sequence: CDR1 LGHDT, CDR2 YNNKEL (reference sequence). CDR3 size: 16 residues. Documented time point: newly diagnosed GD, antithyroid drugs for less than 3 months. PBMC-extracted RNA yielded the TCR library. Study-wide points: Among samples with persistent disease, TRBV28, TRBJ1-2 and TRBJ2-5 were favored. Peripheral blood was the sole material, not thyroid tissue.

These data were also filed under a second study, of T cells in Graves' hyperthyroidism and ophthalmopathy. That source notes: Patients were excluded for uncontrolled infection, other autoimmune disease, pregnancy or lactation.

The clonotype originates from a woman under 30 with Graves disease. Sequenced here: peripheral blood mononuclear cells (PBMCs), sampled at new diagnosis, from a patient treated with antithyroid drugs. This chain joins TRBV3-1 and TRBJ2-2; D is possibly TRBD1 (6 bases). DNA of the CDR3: TGTGCCAGCAGCCAATTCGACAGGCCCGGCCCCGGGGAGCTGTTTTTT. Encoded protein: CASSQFDRPGPGELFF.